The 14 T cell receptor beta chains given below trace back to one sample, sequenced in a study of OX40 agonist ivuxolimab in advanced cancers. Method: immunoSEQ multiplex PCR; TCRdb's copy keeps in-frame clones and lacks some. The sample consists of tens of thousands of clones, about 88% of them appearing once. The sequencing here drew on CD4+ or CD8+ T cells sorted from blood, taken in a trial of the OX40 agonist ivuxolimab. The receptor set was obtained from an adult with an advanced solid tumor such as melanoma, head and neck, liver or kidney cancer.

The chain couples TRBV4-1 to TRBJ2-5, with D perhaps TRBD2 (6 bases). Germline V gene data show CDR1 as MGHRA and CDR2 as YSYEKL. There are 14 residues in the CDR3. Trimming took off 2 bases at V and 8 bases at J, with 15 bases between the two ends. The CDR3 DNA sequence: TGCGCCAGCAGCCAACACGGGACTGCCCATACCCAGTACTTC. Protein sequence: CASSQHGTAHTQYF.

The rearrangement links TRBV2 to TRBJ2-7; TRBD2 agrees at 13 bases. The germline V gene has CDR1 SNHLY and CDR2 FYNNEI. The ends lost 2 bases at V and 2 bases at J; junction bases unmatched: 12. The CDR3 is 19 amino acids. The CDR3, as DNA: TGTGCCAGCAGTGAAAGGGGAGGACTAGCGGGAGTTTTCCCCTACGAGCAGTACTTC. It translates to CASSERGGLAGVFPYEQYF.

This chain connects TRBV15 to TRBJ2-1; the match to TRBD2 covers 8 bases. Germline CDR1 reads LNHNV; CDR2 reads YYDKDF (reference sequence). This CDR3 has 16 residues. V dropped 3 bases and J dropped 2; count of bases not matched to a gene: 6. As DNA, the CDR3 is TGTGCCACCAGCAGCCGAGCGGGAGTTGCCTACAATGAGCAGTTCTTC. Translation: CATSSRAGVAYNEQFF.

This clone was detected a few times. This chain links TRBV2 with TRBJ1-1, with D possibly TRBD1 on 6 matching bases. Per the germline V gene, CDR1 is SNHLY and CDR2 is FYNNEI. This CDR3 spans 14 amino acids. V lost 8 bases and J lost 1, with 14 bases in between. CDR3 amino acids: CASLQGWGNTEAFF. The CDR3 DNA reads TGTGCCAGCCTACAGGGTTGGGGGAACACTGAAGCTTTCTTT. Together with reference TRBV2 and TRBJ1-1, the CDR3 gives the full variable domain: EPEVTQTPSHQVTQMGQEVILRCVPISNHLYFYWYRQILGQKVEFLVSFYNNEISEKSEIFDDQFSVERPDGSNFTLKIRSTKLEDSAMYFCASLQGWGNTEAFFGQGTRLTVV.

The chain joins TRBV6-1 to TRBJ2-3; the match to TRBD1 covers 7 bases. V was clipped by 9 bases and J by 11 bases; unmatched bases: 14. The CDR3 has 13 residues. Germline V CDR1 and CDR2: MNHNS, SASEGT. The DNA for the CDR3 is TGTGCCAGTGGAACAGGGGAGAAGATAGGGCAGTATTTT. Translating gives CASGTGEKIGQYF.

The rearrangement joins TRBV27 to TRBJ2-7; D might be TRBD1 (5 bases). This CDR3 contains 15 residues. Germline CDR1 and CDR2: MNHEY and SMNVEV (reference sequence). V lost 2 bases, J lost 0 bases, and 11 bases lay in between. In nucleotides, the CDR3 is TGTGCCAGCAGTTTACGTAGGGGCCTCTCCTACGAGCAGTACTTC. Protein: CASSLRRGLSYEQYF.

V usage is TRBV7-9 and J usage is TRBJ2-4; weak D call: TRBD2 (5 bases). The CDR3 has 13 amino acids. Germline V lookup: CDR1 SEHNR, CDR2 FQNEAQ (reference sequence). V lost 3 bases, J lost 3 bases, and 6 bases lay in between. CDR3 DNA: TGTGCCAGCAGCTTCCGGGGCAAAAACATTCAGTACTTC. This codes for CASSFRGKNIQYF. Supplemented by reference TRBV7-9 and TRBJ2-4, the full variable domain reads DTGVSQNPRHKITKRGQNVTFRCDPISEHNRLYWYRQTLGQGPEFLTYFQNEAQLEKSRLLSDRFSAERPKGSFSTLEIQRTEQGDSAMYLCASSFRGKNIQYFGAGTRLSVL.

V usage is TRBV28 and J usage is TRBJ1-1; D is possibly TRBD1 (6 bases). V was pared by 9 bases and J by 0 bases, with 17 bases between. This CDR3 has 15 amino acids. Germline loops: CDR1 MDHEN, CDR2 SYDVKM. CDR3 protein: CASAGHLFMNTEAFF. CDR3 nucleotide sequence: TGTGCCAGTGCGGGACACCTCTTCATGAACACTGAAGCTTTCTTT.

This clone was observed a handful of times. The rearrangement links TRBV2 to TRBJ1-1, with D perhaps TRBD1 (5 bases). The V end was cut by 9 bases, the J end by 3 bases, with 11 bases between. Germline assignment: CDR1 SNHLY and CDR2 FYNNEI. CDR3 length: 12 residues. The CDR3 DNA sequence: TGTGCCAGGGTGACGGGGGACACTGAAGCTTTCTTT. Its protein product is CARVTGDTEAFF. The variable domain in full, with the rest retrieved from reference TRBV2 and TRBJ1-1, is EPEVTQTPSHQVTQMGQEVILRCVPISNHLYFYWYRQILGQKVEFLVSFYNNEISEKSEIFDDQFSVERPDGSNFTLKIRSTKLEDSAMYFCARVTGDTEAFFGQGTRLTVV.

The rearrangement uses TRBV27 and TRBJ1-4; D is perhaps TRBD1 (5 bases). Trimming stripped 4 bases from V and 4 bases from J, with 16 bases between. This CDR3 comprises 16 residues. Germline V gene sequence: CDR1 MNHEY, CDR2 SMNVEV (reference sequence). CDR3 coding DNA: TGTGCCAGCAGTTCCGACCTCGGGACCGATAATGAAAAACTGTTTTTT. As protein: CASSSDLGTDNEKLFF.

The V gene is TRBV4-1, the J gene TRBJ2-5; tentatively, D is TRBD1 or TRBD2 (5 bases each). This CDR3 spans 14 amino acids. Looked up from germline, CDR1 is MGHRA and CDR2 is YSYEKL. Trimming removed 4 bases from V and 5 bases from J, with 14 bases in between. CDR3 sequence: CASSPLPRDETQYF. The CDR3 DNA follows: TGCGCCAGCAGCCCCCTTCCTAGGGACGAGACCCAGTACTTC.

The chain combines TRBV5-1 with TRBJ2-6, with a possible D match to TRBD1 (5 bases). V lost 1 base and J 3 bases, leaving 8 bases between the germline ends. Germline CDR1 and CDR2: SGHRS and YFSETQ. The CDR3 runs 15 residues. The CDR3: CASSLQGLGANVLTF. CDR3 bases: TGCGCCAGCAGCTTGCAGGGTCTTGGGGCCAACGTCCTGACTTTC.

This rearrangement joins TRBV19 to TRBJ2-5; the match to TRBD1 covers 7 bases. Germline V CDR1 and CDR2: LNHDA, SQIVND (reference sequence). This CDR3 spans 11 amino acids. Trimming removed 8 bases from V and 5 bases from J; junction bases left unmatched: 2. The CDR3 loop reads CASQTGETQYF. CDR3 nucleotides: TGTGCCAGTCAGACAGGGGAGACCCAGTACTTC.

The V and J genes are TRBV7-9 and TRBJ1-2, with D possibly being TRBD1 (6 bases). Trimming took off 2 bases at V and 3 bases at J, with 10 bases between the two ends. CDR3 length: 14 residues. From germline, CDR1 is SEHNR and CDR2 FQNEAQ (reference sequence). CDR3 DNA sequence: TGTGCCAGCAGCTTACAGGCAGGGGACTATGGCTACACCTTC. Its protein is CASSLQAGDYGYTF.